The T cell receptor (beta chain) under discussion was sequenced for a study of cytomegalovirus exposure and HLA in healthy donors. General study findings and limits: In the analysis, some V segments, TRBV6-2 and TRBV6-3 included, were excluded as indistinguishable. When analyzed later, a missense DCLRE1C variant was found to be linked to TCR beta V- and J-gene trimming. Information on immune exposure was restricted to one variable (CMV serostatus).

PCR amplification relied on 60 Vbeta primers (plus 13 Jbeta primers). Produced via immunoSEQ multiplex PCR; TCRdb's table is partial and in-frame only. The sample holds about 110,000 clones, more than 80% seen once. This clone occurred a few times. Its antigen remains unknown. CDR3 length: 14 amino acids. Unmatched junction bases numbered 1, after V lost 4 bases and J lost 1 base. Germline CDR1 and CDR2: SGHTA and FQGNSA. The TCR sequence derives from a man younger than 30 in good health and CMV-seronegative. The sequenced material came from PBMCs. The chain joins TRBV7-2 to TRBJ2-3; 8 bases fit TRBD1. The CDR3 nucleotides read TGTGCCAGCAGCTCGGGACAGGGCACAGATACGCAGTATTTT. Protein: CASSSGQGTDTQYF.